This paragraph covers one T cell receptor beta chain sequence. This specimen comes from a study of blood T cell repertoires in COVID-19. Using immunoSEQ multiplex PCR, the repertoire was profiled, and TCRdb retains in-frame clones only, with some absent. The sample holds about 140,000 clones, about 84% seen once. The CDR3 sequence is 13 residues long. The germline V and J ends were trimmed by 8 bases and 10 bases, with 15 bases remaining between them. CDR1 is MNHNY, CDR2 SVGAGI, per germline (reference sequence). The chain joins TRBV6-6 to TRBJ1-6; D may be TRBD1 (6 bases). The sequence was obtained from a human donor in a cohort sampled during active COVID-19. Sequenced input: peripheral blood. The CDR3 loop is CASETGLESPLHF. As DNA, the CDR3 is TGTGCCAGCGAGACAGGCCTTGAGTCACCCCTCCACTTT.